This T cell receptor beta chain was obtained from a study of metastatic and nonmetastatic thyroid tumors (dated by TCRdb to the early 2020s). For context, the study as a whole: Repertoires from peripheral blood and from tumor or nodule tissue samples of malignant and benign thyroid patients were compared. General findings and caveats noted by the study authors: TCR beta diversity was reported as significantly higher in malignant tumors than in benign nodules, in both blood and tumor samples.

Before undergoing thyroid surgery, none of the patients had been given any kind of treatment. Patient clinical samples collected from the early 2010s to the late 2010s were retrospectively analysed using T-cell receptor beta sequencing. V is reduced by 3 bases and J by 1 base, leaving a spacing of 14 bases between them. From the cysteine up to the phenylalanine, the CDR3 has a length of 16 residues. Only the CDR3 DNA is retained, 48 bases long and in frame from the first base. Libraries were built with PCR. For sequencing, an Illumina HiSeq 4000 was employed. The TCR beta-chain CDR3 region of each patient was profiled by high-throughput sequencing. The study's processing was this. Drawing on CDR3 differences between clinicopathological groups, the researchers built a classifier meant to tell apart patients with distant-metastatic papillary thyroid cancer. Repertoire diversity was assessed with the Shannon index, and tumor-blood repertoire similarity with the Morisita-Horn index. TCRdb passed the public sequencing reads through fastp at Q25 and MiXCR, retaining productive beta sequences. The V and J calls here are based on TCRdb, not the publication. The sample profile shows roughly 70,000 clones; around 19% of them were found once. Jointly, the top ten make up 13% of the sample.

Ten or more counts support this clone. Its antigen is currently not known. Base quality data are lacking; no much larger clone is found one base away. This receptor was taken from a female donor with papillary thyroid cancer or a benign thyroid nodule (not recorded which). Some clones in this sample may be carry-over from other donors' samples. In this chain, TRBV12-3 or TRBV12-4 is recombined with TRBJ2-3, with the D gene not confidently named. The sample comprised blood. This receptor carries the CDR3 CASSFPRLGGTDTQYF. The DNA sequence reads TGTGCCAGCAGTTTCCCACGACTCGGTGGCACAGATACGCAGTATTTT.